This T cell receptor beta chain came from a study of T cells expressing NK-cell markers. Background on the study: Each TCR beta repertoire originated in sorted T cells that were CD3+CD56+NKG2C+, CD3+CD56+NKG2C- or CD3+CD56-NKG2C+.

Beta-chain TCR cDNA was generated via 5'RACE template switching with UMIs. After re-calling the 5' RACE reads, TCRdb lists one entry per CDR3 protein, DNA absent. This sample's table has fewer than 400,000 distinct CDR3 sequences. This CDR3 is 14 amino acids long. Germline lookup yields CDR1 SGHVS and CDR2 FQNEAQ. On this clonotype itself: The antigen remains unidentified.

General study results and limits: Topping the CD3+CD56-NKG2C+ fraction as well were these clonotypes, in a few donors.

This clonotype was obtained from a woman aged 45-59 years in good health. Sequenced: blood T cells: a sorted CD56 or NKG2C T cell subset, CD4+ or CD8+ T cells, or bulk PBMC T cells (not recorded which). V and J are TRBV7-8 and TRBJ2-3. The chain's CDR3 is CASSLEAQADTQYF.